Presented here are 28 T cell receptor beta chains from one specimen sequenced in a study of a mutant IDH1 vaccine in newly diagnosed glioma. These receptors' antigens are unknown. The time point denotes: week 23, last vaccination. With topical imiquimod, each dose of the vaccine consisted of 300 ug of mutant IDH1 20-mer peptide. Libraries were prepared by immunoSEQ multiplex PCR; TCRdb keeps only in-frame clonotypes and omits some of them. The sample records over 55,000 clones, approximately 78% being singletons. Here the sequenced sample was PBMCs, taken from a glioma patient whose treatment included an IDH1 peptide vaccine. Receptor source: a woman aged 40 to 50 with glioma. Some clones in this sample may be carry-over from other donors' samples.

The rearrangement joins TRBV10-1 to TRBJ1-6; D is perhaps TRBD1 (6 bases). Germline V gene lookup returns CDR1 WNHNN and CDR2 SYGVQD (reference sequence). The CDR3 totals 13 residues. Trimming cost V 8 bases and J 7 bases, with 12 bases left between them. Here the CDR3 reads CASSTGINSPLHF. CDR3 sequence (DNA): TGCGCCAGCTCCACAGGGATAAATTCACCCCTCCACTTT.

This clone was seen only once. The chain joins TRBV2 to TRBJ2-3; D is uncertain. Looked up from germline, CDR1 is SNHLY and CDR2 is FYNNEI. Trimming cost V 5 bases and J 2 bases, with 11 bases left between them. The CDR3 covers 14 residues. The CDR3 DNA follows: TGTGCCAGCAGTCCTACCCTCTTCACAGATACGCAGTATTTT. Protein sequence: CASSPTLFTDTQYF.

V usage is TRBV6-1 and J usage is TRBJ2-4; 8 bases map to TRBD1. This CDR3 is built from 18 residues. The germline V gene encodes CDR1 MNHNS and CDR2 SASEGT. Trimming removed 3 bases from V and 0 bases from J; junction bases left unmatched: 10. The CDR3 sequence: CASSDRAGGDLAKNIQYF. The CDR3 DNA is TGTGCCAGCAGTGATAGGGCAGGGGGCGACCTAGCCAAAAACATTCAGTACTTC.

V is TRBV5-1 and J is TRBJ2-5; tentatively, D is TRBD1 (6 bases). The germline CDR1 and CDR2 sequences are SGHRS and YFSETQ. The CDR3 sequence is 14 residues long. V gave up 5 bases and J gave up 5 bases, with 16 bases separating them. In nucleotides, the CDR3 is TGCGCCAGCAGTTATACAGGGTCCGGTGAGACCCAGTACTTC. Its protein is CASSYTGSGETQYF.

This chain's CDR3 is CASSRTGNGEQYF. The CDR3, as DNA: TGCGCCAGCAGCCGGACAGGGAACGGAGAGCAGTACTTC. The rearrangement uses TRBV5-1 and TRBJ2-7, with TRBD1 matching 8 bases. Germline loops: CDR1 SGHRS, CDR2 YFSETQ. The CDR3 loop spans 13 amino acids. V lost 4 bases to trimming and J lost 7 bases; unmatched junction nucleotides: 7.

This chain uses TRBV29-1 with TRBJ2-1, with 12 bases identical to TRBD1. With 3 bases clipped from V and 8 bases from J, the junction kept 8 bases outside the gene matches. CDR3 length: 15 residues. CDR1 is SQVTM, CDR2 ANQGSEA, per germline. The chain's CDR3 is CSVEGGQGARDEQFF. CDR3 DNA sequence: TGCAGCGTTGAGGGGGGACAGGGGGCTAGGGATGAGCAGTTCTTC.

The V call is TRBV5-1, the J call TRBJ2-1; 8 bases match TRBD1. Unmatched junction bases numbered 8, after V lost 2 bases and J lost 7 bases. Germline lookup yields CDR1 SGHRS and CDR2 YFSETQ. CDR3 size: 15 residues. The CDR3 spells CASSFLTGEGNEQFF. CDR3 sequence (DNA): TGCGCCAGCAGCTTTCTGACAGGGGAAGGGAATGAGCAGTTCTTC.

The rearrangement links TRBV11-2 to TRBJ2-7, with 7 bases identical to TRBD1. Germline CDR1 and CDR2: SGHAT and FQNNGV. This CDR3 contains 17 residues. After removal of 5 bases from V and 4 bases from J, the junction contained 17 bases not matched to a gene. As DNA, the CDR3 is TGTGCCAGCAGCCAGCGCGCGACAGGGACGATTGTGTACGAGCAGTACTTC. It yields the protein CASSQRATGTIVYEQYF.

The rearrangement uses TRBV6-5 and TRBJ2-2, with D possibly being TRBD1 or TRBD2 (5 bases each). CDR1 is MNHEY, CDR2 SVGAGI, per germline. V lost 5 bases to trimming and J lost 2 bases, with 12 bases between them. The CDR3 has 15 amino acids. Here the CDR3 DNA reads TGTGCCAGCAGTCGGGACGGAGGAAACACCGGGGAGCTGTTTTTT. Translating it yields CASSRDGGNTGELFF.

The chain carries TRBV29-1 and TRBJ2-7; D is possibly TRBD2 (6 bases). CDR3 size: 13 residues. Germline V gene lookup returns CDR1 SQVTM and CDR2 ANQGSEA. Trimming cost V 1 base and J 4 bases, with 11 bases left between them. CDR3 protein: CSVEGSGVYEQYF. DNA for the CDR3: TGCAGCGTTGAAGGTTCGGGGGTATACGAGCAGTACTTC.

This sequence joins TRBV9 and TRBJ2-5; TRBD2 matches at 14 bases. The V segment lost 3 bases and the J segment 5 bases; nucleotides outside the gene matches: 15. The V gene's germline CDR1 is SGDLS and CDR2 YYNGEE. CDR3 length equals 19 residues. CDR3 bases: TGTGCCAGCAGCGCGACCGGGACTAGCGGGGGTAGCCTCTGGGAGACCCAGTACTTC. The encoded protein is CASSATGTSGGSLWETQYF.

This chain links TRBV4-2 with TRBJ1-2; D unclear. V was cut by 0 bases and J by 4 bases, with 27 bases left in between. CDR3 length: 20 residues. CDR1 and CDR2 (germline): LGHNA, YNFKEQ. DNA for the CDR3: TGTGCCAGCAGCCAAGACCCAAGAGCCCCCGGGAGCTCACTTTTCTATGGCTACACCTTC. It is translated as CASSQDPRAPGSSLFYGYTF.

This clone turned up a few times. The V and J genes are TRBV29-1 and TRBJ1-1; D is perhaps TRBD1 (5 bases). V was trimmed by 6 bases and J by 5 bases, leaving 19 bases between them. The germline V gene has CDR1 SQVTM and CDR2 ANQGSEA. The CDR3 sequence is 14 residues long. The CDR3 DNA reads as TGCAGCGTATCGTTCCGAGGGGCCGTTACTGAAGCTTTCTTT. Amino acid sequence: CSVSFRGAVTEAFF.

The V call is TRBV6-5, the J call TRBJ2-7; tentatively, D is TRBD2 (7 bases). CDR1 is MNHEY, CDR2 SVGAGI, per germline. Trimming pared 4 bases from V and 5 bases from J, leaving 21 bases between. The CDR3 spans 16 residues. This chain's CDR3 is CASSFLGGGGINEQYF. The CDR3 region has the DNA TGTGCCAGCAGTTTCCTAGGGGGAGGGGGGATTAACGAGCAGTACTTC.

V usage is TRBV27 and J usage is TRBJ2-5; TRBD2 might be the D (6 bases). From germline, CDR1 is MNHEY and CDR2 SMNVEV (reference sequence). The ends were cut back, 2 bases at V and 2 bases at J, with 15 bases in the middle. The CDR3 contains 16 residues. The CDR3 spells CASSLHRRGRQETQYF. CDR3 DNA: TGTGCCAGCAGTTTACATAGGAGGGGACGGCAAGAGACCCAGTACTTC.

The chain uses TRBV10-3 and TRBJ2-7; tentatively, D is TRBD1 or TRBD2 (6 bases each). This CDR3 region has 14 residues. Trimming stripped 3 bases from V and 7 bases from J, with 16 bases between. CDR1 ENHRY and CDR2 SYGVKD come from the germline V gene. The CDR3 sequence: CAISDIGGLEEQYF. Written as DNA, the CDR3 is TGTGCCATCAGTGATATTGGGGGGCTGGAGGAGCAGTACTTC.

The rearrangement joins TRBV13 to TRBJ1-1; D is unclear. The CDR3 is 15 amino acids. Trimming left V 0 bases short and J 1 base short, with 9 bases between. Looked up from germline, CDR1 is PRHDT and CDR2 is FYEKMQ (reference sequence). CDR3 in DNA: TGTGCCAGCAGCTTAGGTCCAGGTCCGAACACTGAAGCTTTCTTT. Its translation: CASSLGPGPNTEAFF.

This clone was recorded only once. The CDR3 nucleotides are TGTGCCAGCAGCTTGGGGACCGGTCAGGGTGAGCAGTTCTTC. This translates into CASSLGTGQGEQFF. The chain couples TRBV5-6 to TRBJ2-1; a weak D match, TRBD1 (5 bases). The CDR3 has 14 amino acids. The V and J ends lost 0 bases and 9 bases respectively, with 13 bases between them. Germline loops: CDR1 SGHDT, CDR2 YYEEEE.

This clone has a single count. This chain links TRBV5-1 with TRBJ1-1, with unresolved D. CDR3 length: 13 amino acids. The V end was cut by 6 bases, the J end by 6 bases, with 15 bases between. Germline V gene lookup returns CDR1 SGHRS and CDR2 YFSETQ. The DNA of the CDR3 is TGCGCCAGCACGGACGTAATCGGCGCTGAAGCTTTCTTT. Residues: CASTDVIGAEAFF.

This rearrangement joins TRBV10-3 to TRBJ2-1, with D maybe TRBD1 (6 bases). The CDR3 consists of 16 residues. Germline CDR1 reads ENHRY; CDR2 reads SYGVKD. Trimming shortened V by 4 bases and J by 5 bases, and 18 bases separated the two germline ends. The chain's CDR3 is CAISGRDTSGNNEQFF. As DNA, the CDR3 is TGTGCCATCAGTGGCCGGGACACCTCGGGAAACAATGAGCAGTTCTTC.

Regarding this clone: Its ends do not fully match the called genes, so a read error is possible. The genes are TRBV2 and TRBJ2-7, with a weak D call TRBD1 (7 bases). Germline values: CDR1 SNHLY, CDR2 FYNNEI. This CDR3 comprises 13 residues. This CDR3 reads CAGQGDLYYEQYF. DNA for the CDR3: TGCGCTGGGCAGGGGGACTTATACTACGAGCAGTACTTC.

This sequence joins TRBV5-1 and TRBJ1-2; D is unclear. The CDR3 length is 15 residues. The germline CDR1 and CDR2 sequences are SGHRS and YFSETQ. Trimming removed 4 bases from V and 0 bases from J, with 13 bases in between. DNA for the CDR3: TGCGCCAGCAGCCTGAACACCGGGGCTAACTATGGCTACACCTTC. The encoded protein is CASSLNTGANYGYTF.

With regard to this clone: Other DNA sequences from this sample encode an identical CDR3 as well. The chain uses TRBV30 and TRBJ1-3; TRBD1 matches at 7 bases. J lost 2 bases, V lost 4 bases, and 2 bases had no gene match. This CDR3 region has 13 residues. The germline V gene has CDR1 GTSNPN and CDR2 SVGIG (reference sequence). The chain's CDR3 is CAWTTGPGNTIYF. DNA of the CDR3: TGTGCCTGGACGACAGGGCCTGGAAACACCATATATTTT.

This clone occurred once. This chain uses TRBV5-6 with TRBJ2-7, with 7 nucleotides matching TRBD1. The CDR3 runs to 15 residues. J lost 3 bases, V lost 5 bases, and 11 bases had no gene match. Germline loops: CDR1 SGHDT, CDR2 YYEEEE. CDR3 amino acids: CASRRLWAGGYEQYF. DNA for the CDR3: TGTGCCAGCAGACGGCTTTGGGCAGGGGGCTACGAGCAGTACTTC.

Here the CDR3 reads CASSLQDNYGYTF. The DNA for the CDR3 is TGCGCCAGCAGCTTACAGGATAACTATGGCTACACCTTC. This chain uses TRBV5-1 with TRBJ1-2, with D possibly being TRBD1 (5 bases). This CDR3 contains 13 residues. Germline CDR1 SGHRS, CDR2 YFSETQ. Trimming removed 2 bases from V and 1 base from J, with 6 bases in between.

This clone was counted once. CDR3 sequence: CASSLASTSGNTIYF. The CDR3 DNA reads as TGTGCCAGCAGCCTCGCTTCAACCTCTGGAAACACCATATATTTT. The chain combines TRBV9 with TRBJ1-3, with no clear D. The CDR3 loop spans 15 amino acids. Between the trimmed V and J ends, which lost 4 bases and 0 bases, there was a span of 11 bases. Germline V lookup: CDR1 SGDLS, CDR2 YYNGEE.

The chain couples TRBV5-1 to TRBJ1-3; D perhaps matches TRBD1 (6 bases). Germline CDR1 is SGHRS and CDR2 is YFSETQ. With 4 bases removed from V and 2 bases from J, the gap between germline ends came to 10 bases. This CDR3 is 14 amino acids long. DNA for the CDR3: TGCGCCAGCAGCCCCCAGGGGACTGGAAACACCATATATTTT. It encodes CASSPQGTGNTIYF.

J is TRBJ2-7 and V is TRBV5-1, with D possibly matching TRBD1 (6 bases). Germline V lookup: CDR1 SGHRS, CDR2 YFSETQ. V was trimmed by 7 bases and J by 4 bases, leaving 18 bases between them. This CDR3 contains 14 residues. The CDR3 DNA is TGCGCCAGCGGAGTAGGGGGACCTACTTACGAGCAGTACTTC. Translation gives CASGVGGPTYEQYF.